These T cell receptor beta chains were read from a single sample in a study of neurological immune-mediated disorders. MiXCR was run by TCRdb on the 5' RACE reads, yielding one entry per CDR3 protein. Among about 59,000 distinct CDR3 sequences, under 4.5% were seen once, and the ten largest hold approximately 3.3%. The sequencing input was PBMCs. The receptor source for this set is a woman younger than 45 with multiple sclerosis. Each CDR3 is given with its conserved first and last residue. Clone size is shown for a subset of rows, as once, few, many or a class of expanded clone.

CDR3 protein: CSARDTPWASAQETQYF
clone size: few
V gene: TRBV20-1
J gene: TRBJ2-5

CDR3 protein: CASMVGMDDTQYF
clone size: many
V gene: TRBV28
J gene: TRBJ2-3

CDR3 protein: CASSANPTWGNEQFF
clone size: many
V gene: TRBV9
J gene: TRBJ2-1

CDR3 protein: CASSPRGSYEQYF
clone size: many
V gene: TRBV5-1
J gene: TRBJ2-7

CDR3 protein: CASSAAPGQHYGYTF
clone size: many
V gene: TRBV9
J gene: TRBJ1-2

CDR3 protein: CASSLIGSRDEQFF
clone size: NA
V gene: TRBV12-3/TRBV12-4
J gene: TRBJ2-1

CDR3 protein: CASSSTGTPAGELFF
clone size: many
V gene: TRBV5-1
J gene: TRBJ2-2

CDR3 protein: CASSFGNNEQFF
clone size: many
V gene: TRBV5-1
J gene: TRBJ2-1

CDR3 protein: CASSLWPGQGPENIQYF
clone size: many
V gene: TRBV7-9
J gene: TRBJ2-4

CDR3 protein: CSARVSVYEQYF
clone size: many
V gene: TRBV20-1
J gene: TRBJ2-7

CDR3 protein: CSAIAGRSYEQYF
clone size: many
V gene: TRBV29-1
J gene: TRBJ2-7

CDR3 protein: CASSLTPPPGAGETQYF
clone size: many
V gene: TRBV7-8
J gene: TRBJ2-5

CDR3 protein: CASSQEQILGNTIYF
clone size: many
V gene: TRBV3-1
J gene: TRBJ1-3

CDR3 protein: CASSPDRRETQYF
clone size: many
V gene: TRBV5-1
J gene: TRBJ2-5

CDR3 protein: CASSPGNFPYEQYF
clone size: many
V gene: TRBV7-7
J gene: TRBJ2-7

CDR3 protein: CSARTRTSDPYNEQFF
clone size: many
V gene: TRBV20-1
J gene: TRBJ2-1

CDR3 protein: CSVSEVPGETQYF
clone size: NA
V gene: TRBV29-1
J gene: TRBJ2-5

CDR3 protein: CASIMGQSPTGELFF
clone size: many
V gene: TRBV12-3/TRBV12-4
J gene: TRBJ2-2

CDR3 protein: CSTYRGGMNTEAFF
clone size: many
V gene: TRBV20-1
J gene: TRBJ1-1

CDR3 protein: CASSWARQGRSYGYTF
clone size: many
V gene: TRBV5-1
J gene: TRBJ1-2

CDR3 protein: CASSVRSGTYEQYF
clone size: many
V gene: TRBV9
J gene: TRBJ2-7

CDR3 protein: CASSSTLRAQETQYF
clone size: many
V gene: TRBV18
J gene: TRBJ2-5

CDR3 protein: CASSPSLQETQYF
clone size: many
V gene: TRBV5-1
J gene: TRBJ2-5

CDR3 protein: CASSTVRGELFF
clone size: few
V gene: TRBV18
J gene: TRBJ2-2

CDR3 protein: CSARDAGGPGAGELFF
clone size: many
V gene: TRBV20-1
J gene: TRBJ2-2

CDR3 protein: CSAPRGLAGSYEQYF
clone size: many
V gene: TRBV20-1
J gene: TRBJ2-7

CDR3 protein: CASSLAGQGEKAFF
clone size: many
V gene: TRBV7-9
J gene: TRBJ1-1